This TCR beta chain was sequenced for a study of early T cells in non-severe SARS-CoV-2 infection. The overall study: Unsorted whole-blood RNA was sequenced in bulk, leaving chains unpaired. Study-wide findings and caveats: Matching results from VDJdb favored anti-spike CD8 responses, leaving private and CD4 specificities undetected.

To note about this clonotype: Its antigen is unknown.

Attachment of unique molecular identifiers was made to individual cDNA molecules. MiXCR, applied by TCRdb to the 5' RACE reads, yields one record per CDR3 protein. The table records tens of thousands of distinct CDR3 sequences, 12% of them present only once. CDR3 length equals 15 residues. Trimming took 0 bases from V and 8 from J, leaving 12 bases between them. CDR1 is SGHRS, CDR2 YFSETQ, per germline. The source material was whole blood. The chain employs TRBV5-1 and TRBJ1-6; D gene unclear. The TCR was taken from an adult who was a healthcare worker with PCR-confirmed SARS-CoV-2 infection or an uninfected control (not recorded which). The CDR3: CASSLAGSQYSPLHF. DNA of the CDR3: TGCGCCAGCAGCTTGGCAGGCAGCCAATATTCACCCCTCCACTTT.